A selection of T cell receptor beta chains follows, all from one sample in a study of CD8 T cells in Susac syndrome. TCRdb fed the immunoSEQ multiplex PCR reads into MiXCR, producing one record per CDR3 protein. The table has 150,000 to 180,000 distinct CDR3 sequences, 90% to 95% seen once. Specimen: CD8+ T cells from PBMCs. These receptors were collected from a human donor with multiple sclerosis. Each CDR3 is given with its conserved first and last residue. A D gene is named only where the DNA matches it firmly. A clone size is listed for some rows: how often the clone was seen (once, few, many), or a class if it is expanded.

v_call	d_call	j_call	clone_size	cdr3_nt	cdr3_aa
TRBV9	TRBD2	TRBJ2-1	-	TGTGCCAGCAGCGTAGCTACGCGGGGGGATAGGAATGAGCAGTTCTTC	CASSVATRGDRNEQFF
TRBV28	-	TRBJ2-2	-	TGTGCCAGCAGTTTAAACTACCGAGCGAACACCGGGGAGCTGTTTTTT	CASSLNYRANTGELFF
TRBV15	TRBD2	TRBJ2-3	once	TGTGCCACCAGCAGACGCTGGACTAGCGGTACGACAGATACGCAGTATTTT	CATSRRWTSGTTDTQYF
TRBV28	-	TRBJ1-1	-	TGTGCCAGCAGGGAGCCAGCCCTTGAAGCTTTCTTT	CASREPALEAFF
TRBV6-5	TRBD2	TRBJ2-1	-	TGTGCCAGCAGTTACTCGGCTAGCGGGGGGGTGAACAATGAGCAGTTCTTC	CASSYSASGGVNNEQFF
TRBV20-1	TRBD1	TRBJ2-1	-	TGCAGTGCTCGGGGACCGGGACAGGGGATCCGGCCTGAGCAGTTCTTC	CSARGPGQGIRPEQFF
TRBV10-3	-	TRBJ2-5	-	TGTGCCATCAGTGCGGGGCGGATACAGACTGAAGAGACCCAGTACTTC	CAISAGRIQTEETQYF
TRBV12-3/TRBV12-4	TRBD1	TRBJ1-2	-	TGTGCCAGCAAACCGGGACAGGGGGGAACTGGCTACACCTTC	CASKPGQGGTGYTF
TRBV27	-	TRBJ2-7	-	TGTGCCAGCGTTCGAGGGAACGAGCAGTACTTC	CASVRGNEQYF
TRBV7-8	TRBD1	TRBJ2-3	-	TGTGCCAGCAGCACCCGGGACAGGGCCCCAGATACGCAGTATTTT	CASSTRDRAPDTQYF
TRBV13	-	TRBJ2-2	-	TGTGCCAGCAGCGATCGGGGATACGGGGAGCTGTTTTTT	CASSDRGYGELFF
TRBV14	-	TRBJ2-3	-	TGTGCCAGCAGCCCCGAAAGAGCTGGGGATACGCAGTATTTT	CASSPERAGDTQYF
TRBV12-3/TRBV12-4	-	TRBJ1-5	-	TGTGCCAGCAGTTTTGAATGGCAGCCCCAGCATTTT	CASSFEWQPQHF
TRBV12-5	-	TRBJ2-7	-	TGTGCTAGTGGTTTGATTCCAAAATTCGGTCCAGGTCCCCACGAGCAGTACTTC	CASGLIPKFGPGPHEQYF
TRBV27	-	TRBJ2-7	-	TGTGCCAGCAGTTTTGGGGTGGGCTCCTACGAGCAGTACTTC	CASSFGVGSYEQYF
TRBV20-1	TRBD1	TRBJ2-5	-	TGCAGTGCTTCCCATACAGGGGGCCAAGAGACCCAGTACTTC	CSASHTGGQETQYF
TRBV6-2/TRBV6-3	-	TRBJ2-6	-	TGTGCCAGCAGTTACAACTCTGGGGCCAACGTCCTGACTTTC	CASSYNSGANVLTF
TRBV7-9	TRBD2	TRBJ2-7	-	TGTGCCAGCAGCTCGGGGGGAACTGAGCAGTACTTC	CASSSGGTEQYF
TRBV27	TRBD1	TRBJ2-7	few	TGTGCCAGCAGTTTACAGACAGGGGGCTACGAGCAGTACTTC	CASSLQTGGYEQYF
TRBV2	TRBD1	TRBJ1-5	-	TGTGCCAGCAGCGGGACAGGTGGTCAGCCCCAGCATTTT	CASSGTGGQPQHF
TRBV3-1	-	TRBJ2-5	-	TGTGCCAGCAGCCATGCACGCGCGGGGAGACACCAAGAGACCCAGTACTTC	CASSHARAGRHQETQYF
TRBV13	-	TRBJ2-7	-	TGTGCCAGCAGCCGCCGGACAGCTTACGAGCAGTACTTC	CASSRRTAYEQYF
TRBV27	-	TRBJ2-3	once	TGTGCCAGCAGTTTCGGTCCGACCACAGATACGCAGTATTTT	CASSFGPTTDTQYF
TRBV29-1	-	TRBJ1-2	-	TGCAGCGCCGGACGGGTAAACTATGGCTACACCTTC	CSAGRVNYGYTF
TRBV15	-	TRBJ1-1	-	TGTGCCACCAGCAGTTCCAGGGGTGGGAACACTGAAGCTTTCTTT	CATSSSRGGNTEAFF
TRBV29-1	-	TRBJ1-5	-	TGCAGCGCTATTGGGGGGGGCGCGGATCAGCCCCAGCATTTT	CSAIGGGADQPQHF
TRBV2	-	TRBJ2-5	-	TGTGCCAGCCTTGGGGGCTACGAAGAGACCCAGTACTTC	CASLGGYEETQYF
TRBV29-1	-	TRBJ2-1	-	TGCATCGGCGGGGACAGCGTCTTCCAGGGTGAGCAGTTCTTC	CIGGDSVFQGEQFF
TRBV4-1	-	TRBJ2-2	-	TGCGCCAGCAGCGAGAGAACCGGGGAGCTGTTTTTT	CASSERTGELFF
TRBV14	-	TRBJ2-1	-	TGTGCCAGCAGCCAAACAGCAAACAATGAGCAGTTCTTC	CASSQTANNEQFF
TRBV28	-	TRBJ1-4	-	TGTGCCAGCAGTTTTATAAAGGAGGCCCCGGCTAATGAAAAACTGTTTTTT	CASSFIKEAPANEKLFF
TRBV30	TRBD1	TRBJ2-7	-	TGTGCCTGGAGTGTCGGACAGGGAGCCTACGAGCAGTACTTC	CAWSVGQGAYEQYF
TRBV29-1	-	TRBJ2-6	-	TGCAGCGTTGGCGGGGCCTCTGGGGCCAACGTCCTGACTTTC	CSVGGASGANVLTF